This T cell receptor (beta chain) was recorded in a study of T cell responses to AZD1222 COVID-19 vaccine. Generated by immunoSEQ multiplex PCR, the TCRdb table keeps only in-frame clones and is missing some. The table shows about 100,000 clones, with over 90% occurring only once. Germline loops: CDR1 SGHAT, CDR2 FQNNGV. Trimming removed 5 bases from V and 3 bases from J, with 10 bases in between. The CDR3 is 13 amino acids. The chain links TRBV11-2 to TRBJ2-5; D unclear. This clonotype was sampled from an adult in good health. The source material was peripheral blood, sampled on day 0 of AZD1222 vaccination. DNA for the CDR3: TGTGCCAGCAGCCCAGCAATGAAAGAGACCCAGTACTTC. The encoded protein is CASSPAMKETQYF.